A single sample is the source of the 3 T cell receptor beta chains below, sequenced in a study of graft-versus-host responses after intestinal transplantation. These receptors have no identified antigens. Generated by immunoSEQ multiplex PCR, the TCRdb table keeps only in-frame clones and is missing some. This sample has about 85,000 clones; approximately 90% occur once, and the top ten carry around 7.6%. Sequencing used unstimulated CD8+ T cells sorted from spleen or lymph node cells, obtained before transplant. The receptors shown here come from a human donor who was the organ donor for an intestinal transplant.

This clone was recorded only once. The limits of the CDR3 on the DNA are not certain, so only TCRdb's listed CDR3 is given. The rearrangement links TRBV5-6 to TRBJ2-7; the D call TRBD1 from the table was never checked on the DNA. Termini included, the CDR3 measures 12 amino acids. Germline values: CDR1 SGHDT, CDR2 YYEEEE. This chain's CDR3 is CASSFGQGALYF.

The rearrangement links TRBV5-4 to TRBJ1-1; tentatively, D is TRBD1 (5 bases). CDR1 SGHNT and CDR2 YYREEE come from the germline V gene (reference sequence). Deletions cut 4 bases from V and 1 base from J, with 8 bases between. CDR3 length equals 13 residues. The CDR3 DNA reads as TGTGCCAGCAGCCCCGGGGCGAACACTGAAGCTTTCTTT. Translated, it gives CASSPGANTEAFF.

This sequence joins TRBV14 and TRBJ2-7; D not certain. Germline V lookup: CDR1 SGHDN, CDR2 FVKESK. V was shortened by 1 base and J by 0 bases, with 10 bases between the two germline ends. The CDR3 totals 15 residues. CDR3 DNA sequence: TGTGCCAGCAGCCAAGTGTCGTCTCCCTCCTACGAGCAGTACTTC. Protein: CASSQVSSPSYEQYF.